These 29 T cell receptor beta chains came from one sample sequenced in a study of T cell responses to AZD1222 COVID-19 vaccine. The assay was immunoSEQ multiplex PCR, and TCRdb's table has in-frame clones only and misses some. The table shows about 100,000 clones, with 90% occurring only once. Specimen: peripheral blood, collected on day 0 of AZD1222 vaccination. The receptor set was obtained from an adult in good health.

The chain recombines TRBV27 with TRBJ1-1; D unresolved. This CDR3 comprises 13 residues. CDR1 and CDR2 from the germline V gene are MNHEY and SMNVEV (reference sequence). Trimming removed 9 bases at V and 0 bases at J, with 11 bases between. The CDR3 protein is CARVAVLNTEAFF. DNA of the CDR3: TGTGCCAGGGTAGCGGTCTTGAACACTGAAGCTTTCTTT.

The chain uses TRBV28 and TRBJ2-5; D unresolved. The CDR3 has 14 residues. Germline V gene data show CDR1 as MDHEN and CDR2 as SYDVKM. V was shortened by 3 bases and J by 4 bases, with 12 bases between the two germline ends. The CDR3 nucleotides are TGTGCCAGCAGTTTCGGAAGGCGCGGAGAGACCCAGTACTTC. This encodes CASSFGRRGETQYF.

The V gene is TRBV15, the J gene TRBJ1-2; 8 nucleotides align to TRBD1. The CDR3 has 13 residues. V was pared by 6 bases and J by 2 bases, with 2 bases of the junction left unmatched. Looked up from germline, CDR1 is LNHNV and CDR2 is YYDKDF (reference sequence). CDR3 sequence reads: CATRRQGNYGYTF. Written as DNA, the CDR3 is TGTGCCACCAGGCGACAGGGGAACTATGGCTACACCTTC.

The chain employs TRBV30 and TRBJ2-2; D is possibly TRBD1 or TRBD2 (6 bases each). This CDR3 is built from 14 residues. CDR1 is GTSNPN and CDR2 is SVGIG in the germline V gene (reference sequence). Trimming left V 8 bases short and J 5 bases short, with 18 bases between. CDR3 loop: CAGGAGVGTGELFF. The CDR3 DNA follows: TGTGCCGGAGGGGCAGGGGTCGGGACCGGGGAGCTGTTTTTT.

The chain employs TRBV5-4 and TRBJ2-5, with 7 positions matching TRBD1. Germline CDR1 reads SGHNT; CDR2 reads YYREEE (reference sequence). V shed 4 bases, J shed 3 bases, and the junction held 9 bases outside the gene matches. The CDR3 covers 15 residues. CDR3 loop: CASSRIDREEETQYF. For the CDR3, the DNA is TGTGCCAGCAGCCGTATCGACAGGGAAGAAGAGACCCAGTACTTC. Full variable domain (missing parts from reference TRBV5-4 and TRBJ2-5): ETGVTQSPTHLIKTRGQQVTLRCSSQSGHNTVSWYQQALGQGPQFIFQYYREEENGRGNFPPRFSGLQFPNYSSELNVNALELDDSALYLCASSRIDREEETQYFGPGTRLLVL.

The J gene is TRBJ1-1, the V gene TRBV7-3, with 8 bases that match TRBD1. Per germline, CDR1 SGHTA and CDR2 FQGTGA. This CDR3 contains 12 residues. V trimming: 5 bases; J trimming: 8 bases; junction bases outside the gene matches: 4. The CDR3 nucleotides are TGTGCCAGCAGCCCCGGACAGGGCGAAGCTTTCTTT. Its translation: CASSPGQGEAFF.

The chain combines TRBV6-5 with TRBJ1-2; no firm D call. Germline values: CDR1 MNHEY, CDR2 SVGAGI. The CDR3 has 14 amino acids. Trimming shortened V by 5 bases and J by 4 bases, and 14 bases separated the two germline ends. The CDR3 DNA sequence: TGTGCCAGCAGTAACCGGGCCTCTAGCTATGGCTACACCTTC. This sequence encodes CASSNRASSYGYTF.

This rearrangement joins TRBV4-1 to TRBJ2-5, with 8 bases aligning to TRBD2. The CDR3 sequence is 17 residues long. In germline, CDR1 is MGHRA, CDR2 YSYEKL. J was trimmed by 4 bases and V by 1 base; bases with no gene match: 11. The CDR3 region has the DNA TGCGCCAGCAGCCAAGTCATCCACGGGGGGGCGAGAGAGACCCAGTACTTC. Translation gives CASSQVIHGGARETQYF.

This chain links TRBV5-4 with TRBJ2-1; D unclear. V lost 0 bases and J 5 bases, leaving 12 bases between the germline ends. CDR1 SGHNT and CDR2 YYREEE come from the germline V gene (reference sequence). This CDR3 has 15 amino acids. The CDR3 loop is CASSLAWGEDNEQFF. The CDR3 DNA reads as TGTGCCAGCAGCTTGGCCTGGGGTGAGGACAATGAGCAGTTCTTC.

This clone has only one observation. The chain has TRBV6-1 and TRBJ2-4; 8 bases align to TRBD1. Germline V gene sequence: CDR1 MNHNS, CDR2 SASEGT. The V segment lost 2 bases and the J segment 1 base; nucleotides outside the gene matches: 16. The CDR3 is made up of 20 amino acids. The DNA of the CDR3 is TGTGCCAGCAGTGAACTTTTTAGAGGGCAGGGGGCGAAGGCCAAAAACATTCAGTACTTC. It specifies CASSELFRGQGAKAKNIQYF.

CDR3 sequence: CASSLAGGEEKLFF. The CDR3 coding sequence is TGTGCCAGCAGTTTGGCAGGGGGAGAAGAAAAACTGTTTTTT. The rearrangement uses TRBV27 and TRBJ1-4; 7 bases map to TRBD1. With V trimmed by 3 bases and J by 8 bases, 6 bases remained unmatched. This CDR3 is 14 amino acids long. Germline V lookup: CDR1 MNHEY, CDR2 SMNVEV (reference sequence).

This clone was detected only once. The chain carries TRBV6-5 and TRBJ2-2, with TRBD1 as a possible D gene (6 bases). V was pared by 3 bases and J by 5 bases, with 10 bases between. CDR3 size: 14 residues. Germline V gene sequence: CDR1 MNHEY, CDR2 SVGAGI. Written as DNA, the CDR3 is TGTGCCAGCAGTTATACTAGGGGGACCGGGGAGCTGTTTTTT. Residues: CASSYTRGTGELFF.

The CDR3 region is CASSGRNTEAFF. The DNA of the CDR3 is TGTGCCAGCAGCGGCAGGAACACTGAAGCTTTCTTT. The J gene is TRBJ1-1, the V gene TRBV6-5; no clear D. Trimming took 6 bases from V and 1 from J, leaving 6 bases between them. Per germline, CDR1 MNHEY and CDR2 SVGAGI. CDR3 size: 12 residues.

This clone was counted between two and nine times. The rearrangement joins TRBV10-3 to TRBJ1-1, with 7 nucleotides matching TRBD1. V shed 3 bases, J shed 6 bases, and the junction held 4 bases outside the gene matches. This CDR3 has 13 amino acids. CDR1 is ENHRY, CDR2 SYGVKD, per germline. CDR3 sequence: CAISEQGLSEAFF. CDR3 bases: TGTGCCATCAGTGAACAGGGGCTGTCTGAAGCTTTCTTT.

This chain uses TRBV7-9 with TRBJ2-2; 7 nucleotides line up with TRBD1. The ends lost 4 bases at V and 1 base at J; junction bases unmatched: 6. Germline assignment: CDR1 SEHNR and CDR2 FQNEAQ (reference sequence). The CDR3 is 16 residues long. In nucleotides, the CDR3 is TGTGCCAGCAGCTCCCTTCGGACAGGGAACACCGGGGAGCTGTTTTTT. Protein: CASSSLRTGNTGELFF.

The chain employs TRBV5-6 and TRBJ1-6, with TRBD1 matching over 10 bases. Germline CDR1 is SGHDT and CDR2 is YYEEEE. Trimming took 3 bases from V and 3 from J; bases not matched to a gene: 3. CDR3 length: 16 amino acids. The CDR3 protein is CASSSGTGDYNSPLHF. The DNA for the CDR3 is TGTGCCAGCAGCTCCGGGACAGGGGACTATAATTCACCCCTCCACTTT. Supplemented by reference TRBV5-6 and TRBJ1-6, the full variable domain reads DAGVTQSPTHLIKTRGQQVTLRCSPKSGHDTVSWYQQALGQGPQFIFQYYEEEERQRGNFPDRFSGHQFPNYSSELNVNALLLGDSALYLCASSSGTGDYNSPLHFGNGTRLTVT.

This chain links TRBV6-5 with TRBJ2-2; D is unresolved. The CDR3 loop spans 11 amino acids. Germline assignment: CDR1 MNHEY and CDR2 SVGAGI. V lost 10 bases and J lost 4, with 7 bases in between. CDR3 in DNA: TGTGCCACCTCTTCCACCGGGGAGCTGTTTTTT. It translates to CATSSTGELFF.

V usage is TRBV9 and J usage is TRBJ1-1, with D unresolved. This CDR3 is 13 amino acids long. Germline assignment: CDR1 SGDLS and CDR2 YYNGEE. The V and J ends lost 0 bases and 4 bases respectively, with 7 bases between them. CDR3: CASSVEDSTEAFF. DNA for the CDR3: TGTGCCAGCAGCGTAGAAGACTCCACTGAAGCTTTCTTT.

The genes are TRBV13 and TRBJ2-7; 9 bases line up with TRBD2. The J segment lost 0 bases and the V segment lost 6 bases, leaving 6 bases of the junction unmatched. Germline V CDR1 and CDR2: PRHDT, FYEKMQ (reference sequence). The CDR3 has 15 residues. CDR3 sequence: CASSSGLASSYEQYF. Written as DNA, the CDR3 is TGTGCCAGCAGTTCTGGACTAGCGAGCTCCTACGAGCAGTACTTC.

V gene TRBV5-1 combines with J gene TRBJ1-1; maybe TRBD1 (5 bases). V dropped 1 base and J dropped 5 bases, with 12 bases sitting between them. The CDR3 contains 14 residues. Germline assignment: CDR1 SGHRS and CDR2 YFSETQ. The CDR3 DNA sequence: TGCGCCAGCAGCTTGTTTGGGGCGCGAACTGAAGCTTTCTTT. Translated: CASSLFGARTEAFF.

The chain recombines TRBV6-6 with TRBJ2-7; 8 bases agree with TRBD1. J lost 5 bases, V lost 6 bases, and 3 bases had no gene match. This CDR3 has 12 amino acids. The germline V gene has CDR1 MNHNY and CDR2 SVGAGI (reference sequence). The CDR3, as DNA: TGTGCCAGCAGCCAGGGGGCGGACGAGCAGTACTTC. It encodes CASSQGADEQYF.

CDR3 coding DNA: TGTGCCAGTAGAAGGGGGACAGAACTGAACACCGGGGAGCTGTTTTTT. It is translated as CASRRGTELNTGELFF. The rearrangement uses TRBV19 and TRBJ2-2; TRBD1 agrees at 7 bases. In germline, CDR1 is LNHDA, CDR2 SQIVND (reference sequence). V shed 6 bases and J 1 base; nucleotides not matched to a gene: 8. The CDR3 has 16 amino acids.

In nucleotides, the CDR3 is TGTGCCAGCAGCCCGACAGGGCACACCATATATTTT. Encoded protein: CASSPTGHTIYF. The chain links TRBV12-3 or TRBV12-4 to TRBJ1-3; 7 bases map to TRBD1. J lost 8 bases, V lost 6 bases, and 4 bases had no gene match. The CDR3 length is 12 residues.

The chain combines TRBV7-9 with TRBJ1-6, with a possible D match to TRBD1 (6 bases). Germline values: CDR1 SEHNR, CDR2 FQNEAQ (reference sequence). The CDR3 covers 15 residues. Trimming stripped 1 base from V and 7 bases from J, with 11 bases between. The CDR3 DNA reads TGTGCCAGCAGCTTAGAGGACAGCAGCAATTCACCCCTCCACTTT. Encoded protein: CASSLEDSSNSPLHF. Full variable domain (missing parts from reference TRBV7-9 and TRBJ1-6): DTGVSQNPRHKITKRGQNVTFRCDPISEHNRLYWYRQTLGQGPEFLTYFQNEAQLEKSRLLSDRFSAERPKGSFSTLEIQRTEQGDSAMYLCASSLEDSSNSPLHFGNGTRLTVT.

The J gene is TRBJ2-3, the V gene TRBV7-2; D possibly corresponds to TRBD2 (5 bases). V lost 2 bases and J lost 0, with 15 bases in between. The CDR3 runs to 17 residues. The V gene's germline CDR1 is SGHTA and CDR2 FQGNSA. Here the CDR3 DNA reads TGTGCCAGCAGCTTAAACGTCCTAGCCTCTAGCACAGATACGCAGTATTTT. It codes for CASSLNVLASSTDTQYF.

The genes are TRBV5-1 and TRBJ1-2, with TRBD1 identical over 9 bases. The length of the CDR3 is 16 residues. With 3 bases clipped from V and 6 bases from J, the junction kept 12 bases outside the gene matches. CDR1 and CDR2 (germline): SGHRS, YFSETQ. The CDR3 sequence is CASSWSTGGELDGYTF. CDR3 bases: TGCGCCAGCAGCTGGTCCACAGGGGGCGAATTGGATGGCTACACCTTC.

The genes are TRBV7-6 and TRBJ2-1; the D is unclear. This CDR3 is 16 amino acids long. Trimming cost V 2 bases and J 5 bases, with 16 bases left between them. Germline CDR1 and CDR2: SGHVS and FNYEAQ. The CDR3, as DNA: TGTGCCAGCAGCTTACGCGCCCTAACCACCCACAATGAGCAGTTCTTC. This gives the protein CASSLRALTTHNEQFF. Together with reference TRBV7-6 and TRBJ2-1, the CDR3 gives the full variable domain: GAGVSQSPRYKVTKRGQDVALRCDPISGHVSLYWYRQALGQGPEFLTYFNYEAQQDKSGLPNDRFSAERPEGSISTLTIQRTEQRDSAMYRCASSLRALTTHNEQFFGPGTRLTVL.

This clone was seen a few times. The chain combines TRBV2 with TRBJ2-6; D call uncertain. Germline V gene lookup returns CDR1 SNHLY and CDR2 FYNNEI. The CDR3 runs to 15 residues. Trimming took off 3 bases at V and 0 bases at J, with 6 bases between the two ends. This CDR3 reads CASSELSSGANVLTF. As DNA, the CDR3 is TGTGCCAGCAGTGAGTTGAGCTCTGGGGCCAACGTCCTGACTTTC.

This chain connects TRBV3-1 (or the pseudogene TRBV3-2) to TRBJ2-5; D is undetermined. V was shortened by 0 bases and J by 2 bases, with 4 bases between the two germline ends. Germline values: CDR1 LGHDT, CDR2 YNNKEL (reference sequence). This CDR3 is 13 amino acids long. CDR3 loop: CASSQELQETQYF. CDR3 sequence (DNA): TGTGCCAGCAGCCAAGAGCTACAAGAGACCCAGTACTTC.